This T cell receptor beta chain was captured in a study of shared clonotypes between healthy human individuals. Comment on this clone: The antigen remains unidentified.

Overall study results and limits: The diversity represented, both genetic and in exposure history, was limited by few donors. As a rule, naive subsets had a larger estimated richness than memory subsets.

Terminally differentiated effector memory CD45RA+ cells were excluded by CCR7 positive selection of CD45RO-negative cells. Method: immunoSEQ multiplex PCR; TCRdb's copy keeps in-frame clones and lacks some. This sample has 600,000 or so clones, with roughly 95% found just once. CDR1 is MGHRA, CDR2 YSYEKL, per germline. Trimming cost V 1 base and J 1 base; bases outside gene matches: 0. There are 15 residues in the CDR3. The rearrangement joins TRBV4-1 to TRBJ2-1; the match to TRBD2 covers 8 bases. The sequence derives from a woman in her twenties or thirties in good health. The sample comprised naive CD8+ T cells sorted from blood. CDR3 region: CASSQVAGSYNEQFF. For the CDR3, the DNA is TGCGCCAGCAGCCAAGTAGCGGGATCCTACAATGAGCAGTTCTTC.